This TCR beta chain was observed in a study of cytomegalovirus exposure and HLA in healthy donors. Study results and limitations: Certain sequence variants were highly shared and formed a cluster, and this cluster was likely a sequencing artifact. Listed as cytomegalovirus-associated were over 150 TCR beta chains.

The germline CDR1 and CDR2 sequences are MGHRA and YSYEKL. The CDR3 contains 17 residues. V shed 4 bases, J shed 9 bases, and the junction held 16 bases outside the gene matches. 60 Vbeta and 13 Jbeta primers were used in PCR. Authors' processing steps: About 88 million unique TCR beta chains, about 11 million of them shared, were counted by a later analysis. The repertoire was sequenced with immunoSEQ multiplex PCR; TCRdb's copy has only in-frame clones and lacks some. That table furnishes V, J and clone size, whereas the DNA furnished D and trimming. The sample consists of under 150,000 clones, more than 65% of them appearing once. A note on this clone: Its antigen is currently unknown.

Material for sequencing was PBMCs. This rearrangement joins TRBV4-1 to TRBJ2-1, with 9 bases that match TRBD2. This TCR was recovered from a man between 18 and 29 years old in good health and CMV-seronegative. CDR3 amino acids: CASSRAGAASGVPEQFF. In DNA, the CDR3 is TGCGCCAGCAGCCGAGCCGGGGCCGCTAGCGGGGTGCCTGAGCAGTTCTTC.